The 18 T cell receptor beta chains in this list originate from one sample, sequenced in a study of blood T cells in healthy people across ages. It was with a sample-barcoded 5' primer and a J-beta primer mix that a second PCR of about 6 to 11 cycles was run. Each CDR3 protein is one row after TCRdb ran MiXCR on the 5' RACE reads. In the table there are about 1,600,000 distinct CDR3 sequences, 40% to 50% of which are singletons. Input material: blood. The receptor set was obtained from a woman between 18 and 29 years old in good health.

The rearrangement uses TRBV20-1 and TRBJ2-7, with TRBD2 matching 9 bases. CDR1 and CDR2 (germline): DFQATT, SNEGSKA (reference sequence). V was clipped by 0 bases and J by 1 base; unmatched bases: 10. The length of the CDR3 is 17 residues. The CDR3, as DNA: TGCAGTGCTAGAGATAGGCAGGTAGCGGGAGTATCCTACGAGCAGTACTTC. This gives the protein CSARDRQVAGVSYEQYF.

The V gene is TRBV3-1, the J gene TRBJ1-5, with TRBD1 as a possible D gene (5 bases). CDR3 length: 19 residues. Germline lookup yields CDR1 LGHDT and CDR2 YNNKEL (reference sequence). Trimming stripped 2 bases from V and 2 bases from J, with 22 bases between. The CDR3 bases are TGTGCCAGCAGCCAAAGAGGGACCGAAGGCCGGGGCGGCAATCAGCCCCAGCATTTT. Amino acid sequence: CASSQRGTEGRGGNQPQHF.

The CDR3 region has the DNA TGCGCCAGCAGCGCCGGGGGTTCGACGGTTAACTATGGCTACACCTTC. It is translated as CASSAGGSTVNYGYTF. The chain has TRBV5-1 and TRBJ1-2; maybe TRBD1 (5 bases). V lost 4 bases, J lost 1 base, and 17 bases lay in between. From germline, CDR1 is SGHRS and CDR2 YFSETQ. The CDR3 is 16 amino acids.

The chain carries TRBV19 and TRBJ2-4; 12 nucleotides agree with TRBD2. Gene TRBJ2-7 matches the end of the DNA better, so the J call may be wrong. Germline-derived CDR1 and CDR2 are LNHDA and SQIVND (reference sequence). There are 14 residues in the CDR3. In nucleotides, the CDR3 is TGTGCCAGTAGCATGACTAGCGGGAGTATCGAGCAGTACTTC. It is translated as CASSMTSGSIEQYF.

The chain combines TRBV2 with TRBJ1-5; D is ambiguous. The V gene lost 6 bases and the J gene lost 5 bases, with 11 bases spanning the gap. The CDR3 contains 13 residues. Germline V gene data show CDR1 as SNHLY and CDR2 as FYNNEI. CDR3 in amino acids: CASSGMNDQPQHF. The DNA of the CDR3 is TGTGCCAGCAGCGGGATGAACGATCAGCCCCAGCATTTT.

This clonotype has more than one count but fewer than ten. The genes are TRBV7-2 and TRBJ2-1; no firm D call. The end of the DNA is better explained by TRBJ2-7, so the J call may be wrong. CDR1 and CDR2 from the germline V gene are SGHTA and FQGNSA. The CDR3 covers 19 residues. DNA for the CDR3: TGTGCCAGCAGCTTATCACCGTCGTTCTTGGGAAGCTCCTACAATGAGCAGTACTTC. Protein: CASSLSPSFLGSSYNEQYF.

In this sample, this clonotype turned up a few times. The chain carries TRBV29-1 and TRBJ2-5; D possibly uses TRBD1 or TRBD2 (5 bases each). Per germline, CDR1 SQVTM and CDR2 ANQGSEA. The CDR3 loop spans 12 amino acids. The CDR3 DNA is TGCTCCTCCGAGGGCGAGGGGGAGACCCAGTACTTC. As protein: CSSEGEGETQYF.

The CDR3 reads CSVQSTGGNTIYF. The CDR3 region has the DNA TGCAGCGTGCAAAGTACAGGGGGCAACACCATATATTTT. This chain joins TRBV29-1 and TRBJ1-3; 9 nucleotides match TRBD1. CDR3 length: 13 amino acids. After removal of 6 bases from V and 7 bases from J, the junction contained 7 bases not matched to a gene. Germline-derived CDR1 and CDR2 are SQVTM and ANQGSEA.

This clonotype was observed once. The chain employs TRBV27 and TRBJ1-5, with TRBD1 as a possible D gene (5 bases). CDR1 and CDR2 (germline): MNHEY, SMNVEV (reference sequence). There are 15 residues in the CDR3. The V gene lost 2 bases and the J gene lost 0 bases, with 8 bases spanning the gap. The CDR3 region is CASSLTTGSNQPQHF. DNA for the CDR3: TGTGCCAGCAGTTTAACCACAGGTAGCAATCAGCCCCAGCATTTT.

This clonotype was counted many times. The CDR3, as DNA: TGCGCCAGCAGCCAAGCACCGGACCGATCGACCAAAAACTACGAGCAGTACTTC. As protein: CASSQAPDRSTKNYEQYF. V is TRBV4-1 and J is TRBJ2-7, with D unclear. The V end was cut by 1 base, the J end by 3 bases, with 22 bases between. The germline gives CDR1 MGHRA, CDR2 YSYEKL. This CDR3 has 18 amino acids.

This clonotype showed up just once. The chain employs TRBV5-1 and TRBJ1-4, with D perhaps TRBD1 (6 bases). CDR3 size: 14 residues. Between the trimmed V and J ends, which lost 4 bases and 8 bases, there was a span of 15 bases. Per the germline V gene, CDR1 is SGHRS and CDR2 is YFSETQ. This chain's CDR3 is CASSKDSSEEKLFF. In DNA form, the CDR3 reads TGCGCCAGCAGCAAGGACAGTTCTGAGGAAAAACTGTTTTTT.

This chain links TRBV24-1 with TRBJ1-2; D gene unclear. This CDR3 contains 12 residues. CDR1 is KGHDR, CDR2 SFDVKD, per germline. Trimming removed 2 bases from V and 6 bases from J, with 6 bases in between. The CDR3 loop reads CATSDSHNGYTF. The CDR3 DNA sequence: TGTGCCACCAGTGATTCGCACAATGGCTACACCTTC.

The CDR3 is CASSPGTSGGTKETQYF. In DNA, the CDR3 is TGCGCCAGCAGCCCCGGGACTAGCGGGGGGACCAAAGAGACCCAGTACTTC. The chain recombines TRBV5-1 with TRBJ2-7; the match to TRBD2 covers 15 bases. The J call is doubtful: the DNA matches TRBJ2-5 better. Germline loops: CDR1 SGHRS, CDR2 YFSETQ. The CDR3 runs to 17 residues.

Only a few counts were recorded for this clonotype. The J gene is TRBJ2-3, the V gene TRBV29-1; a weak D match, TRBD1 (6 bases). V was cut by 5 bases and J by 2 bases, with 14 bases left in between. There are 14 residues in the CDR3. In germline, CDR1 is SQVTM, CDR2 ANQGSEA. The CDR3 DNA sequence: TGCAGCGTTCGCCCCGCAGGGGTCACAGATACGCAGTATTTT. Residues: CSVRPAGVTDTQYF.

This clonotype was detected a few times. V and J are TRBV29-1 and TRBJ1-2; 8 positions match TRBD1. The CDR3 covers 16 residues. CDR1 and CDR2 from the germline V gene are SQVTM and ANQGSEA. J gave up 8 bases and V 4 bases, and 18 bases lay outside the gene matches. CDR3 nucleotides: TGCAGCGTTGGACCTGGACAGGGATCGGTATCGATCGGCTACACCTTC. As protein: CSVGPGQGSVSIGYTF.

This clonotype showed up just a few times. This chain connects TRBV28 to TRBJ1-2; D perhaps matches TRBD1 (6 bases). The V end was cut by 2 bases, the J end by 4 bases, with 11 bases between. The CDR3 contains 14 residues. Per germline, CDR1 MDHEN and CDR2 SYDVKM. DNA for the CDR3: TGTGCCAGCAGTTTAATCGGGGGCCTCTATGGCTACACCTTC. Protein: CASSLIGGLYGYTF.

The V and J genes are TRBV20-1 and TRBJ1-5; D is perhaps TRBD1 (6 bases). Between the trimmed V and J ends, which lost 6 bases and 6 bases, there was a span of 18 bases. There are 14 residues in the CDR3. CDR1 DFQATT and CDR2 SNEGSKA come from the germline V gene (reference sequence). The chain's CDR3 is CSAGVQGGGQPQHF. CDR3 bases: TGCAGTGCAGGGGTACAGGGCGGCGGTCAGCCCCAGCATTTT.

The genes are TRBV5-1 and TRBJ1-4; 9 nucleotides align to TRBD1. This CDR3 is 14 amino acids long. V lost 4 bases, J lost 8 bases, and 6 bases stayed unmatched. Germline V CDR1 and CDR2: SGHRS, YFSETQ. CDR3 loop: CASSRGTGNEKLFF. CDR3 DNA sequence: TGCGCCAGCAGCCGCGGGACAGGGAACGAAAAACTGTTTTTT.